This T cell receptor beta chain is from a study of blood T cell repertoires in COVID-19. Study background: Spain, Italy and the United States supplied samples that represented acute and convalescent COVID-19. Nucleic acid was either cDNA or gDNA, and it came from T cells, B-cell-depleted T cells, or PBMCs.

Authors' methods: Amplification from reference gene primers served as the basis for estimated nucleated cell counts. Repertoires were generated with immunoSEQ multiplex PCR, while TCRdb's copy carries only in-frame clones and drops some. V, J and clone size were drawn from that table, and D and trimming were deduced from the DNA. The top ten clones hold roughly 9% of a sample with 78,000 or so clones, around four fifths of them seen once. The CDR3 runs to 14 residues. V trimming: 8 bases; J trimming: 6 bases; junction bases outside the gene matches: 9. CDR1 is MDHEN and CDR2 is SYDVKM in the germline V gene.

Source material: peripheral blood. The receptor comes from a human donor in a cohort sampled during active COVID-19. V gene TRBV28 combines with J gene TRBJ2-7, with TRBD2 matching over 11 bases. CDR3 residues: CASGILAGESEQYF. CDR3 nucleotides: TGTGCCAGCGGTATACTAGCGGGAGAAAGCGAGCAGTACTTC. The complete variable domain, with remaining parts taken from reference TRBV28 and TRBJ2-7, reads DVKVTQSSRYLVKRTGEKVFLECVQDMDHENMFWYRQDPGLGLRLIYFSYDVKMKEKGDIPEGYSVSREKKERFSLILESASTNQTSMYLCASGILAGESEQYFGPGTRLTVT.